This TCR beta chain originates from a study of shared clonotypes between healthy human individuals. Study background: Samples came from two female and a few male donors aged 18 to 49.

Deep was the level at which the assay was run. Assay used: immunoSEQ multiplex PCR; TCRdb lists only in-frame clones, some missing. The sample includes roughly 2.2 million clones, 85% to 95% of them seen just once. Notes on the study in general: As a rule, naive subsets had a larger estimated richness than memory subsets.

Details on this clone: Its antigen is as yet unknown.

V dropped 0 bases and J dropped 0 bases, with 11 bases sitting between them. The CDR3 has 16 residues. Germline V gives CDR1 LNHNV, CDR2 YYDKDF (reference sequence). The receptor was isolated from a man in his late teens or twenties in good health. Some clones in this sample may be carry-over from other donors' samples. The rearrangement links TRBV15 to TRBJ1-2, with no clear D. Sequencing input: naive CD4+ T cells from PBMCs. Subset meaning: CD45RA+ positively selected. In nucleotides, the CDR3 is TGTGCCACCAGCAGAGACATGTCTTCAGCTAACTATGGCTACACCTTC. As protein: CATSRDMSSANYGYTF.